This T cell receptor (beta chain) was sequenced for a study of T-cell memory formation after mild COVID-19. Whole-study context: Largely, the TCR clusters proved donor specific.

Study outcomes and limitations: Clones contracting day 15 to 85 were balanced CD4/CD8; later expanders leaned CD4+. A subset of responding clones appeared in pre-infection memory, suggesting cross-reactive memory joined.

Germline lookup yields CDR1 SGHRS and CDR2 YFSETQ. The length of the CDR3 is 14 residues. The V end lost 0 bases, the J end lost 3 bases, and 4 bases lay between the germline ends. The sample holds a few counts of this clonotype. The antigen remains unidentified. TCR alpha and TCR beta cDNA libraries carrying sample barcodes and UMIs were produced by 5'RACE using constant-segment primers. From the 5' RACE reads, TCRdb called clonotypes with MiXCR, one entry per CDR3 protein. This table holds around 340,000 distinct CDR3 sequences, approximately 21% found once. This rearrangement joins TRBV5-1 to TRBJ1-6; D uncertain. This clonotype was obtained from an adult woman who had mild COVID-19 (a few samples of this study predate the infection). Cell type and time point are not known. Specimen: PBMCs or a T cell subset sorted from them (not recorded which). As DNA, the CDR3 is TGCGCCAGCAGCTTGGCCGACTATAATTCACCCCTCCACTTT. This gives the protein CASSLADYNSPLHF.